This T cell receptor beta chain was identified in a study of CDR3 diversity in severe acne. This clonotype was counted at least ten times. Losses at the gene ends were 3 bases for V and 3 bases for J; bases not matched to a gene: 7. There are 16 residues in the CDR3. Germline loops: CDR1 SGHDT, CDR2 YYEEEE. TCRdb reanalysed the PCR reads using MiXCR and keeps one entry per CDR3 protein. Of approximately 84,000 distinct CDR3 sequences listed, about 54% are singletons. J is TRBJ1-5 and V is TRBV5-6, with 9 bases matching TRBD1. The sequence derives from a male donor in good health, without acne. Sequencing used blood. The CDR3 nucleotides read TGTGCCAGCAGCTCCGTAGGGACAGGGTCCAATCAGCCCCAGCATTTT. Its protein product is CASSSVGTGSNQPQHF.